The text below deals with one T cell receptor beta chain. The antigen remains unidentified. This record belongs to a study of early T cells in non-severe SARS-CoV-2 infection. Overall study context: The study sequenced bulk RNA from unsorted whole blood, with chains unpaired.

CDR1 ENHRY and CDR2 SYGVKD come from the germline V gene. The germline V and J ends were trimmed by 0 bases and 1 base, with 9 bases remaining between them. The CDR3 is 15 residues long. As part of library construction, unique molecular identifiers were attached to individual cDNA molecules. TCRdb used MiXCR to reprocess the 5' RACE reads, holding one entry per CDR3 protein. The data hold about 46,000 distinct CDR3 sequences, with about 9.3% observed a single time. Regarding the study as a whole: Anti-spike CD8 specificities were favored by VDJdb matching, whose results missed private and CD4 specificities.

The gene calls are TRBV10-3 and TRBJ1-1; D unclear. Sequencing was carried out using whole blood. The clonotype comes from an adult who was a healthcare worker with PCR-confirmed SARS-CoV-2 infection or an uninfected control (not recorded which). CDR3 DNA sequence: TGTGCCATCAGTGAGTCGGAAGAACCGAACACTGAAGCTTTCTTT. It codes for CAISESEEPNTEAFF.